These 8 T cell receptor beta chains were sequenced from one sample in a study of cytomegalovirus exposure and HLA in healthy donors. The PCR ran on 60 Vbeta and 13 Jbeta primers. Assay used: immunoSEQ multiplex PCR; TCRdb lists only in-frame clones, some missing. The sample carries 75,000 to 100,000 clones, 70% to 80% recorded once. The specimen was PBMCs. Receptors were obtained from a man in his 60s in good health and CMV-seropositive.

Details on this clone: Other DNA sequences in this specimen translate into the identical CDR3. The chain's CDR3 is CASSALDTQYF. The DNA of the CDR3 is TGTGCCAGCAGCGCCTTAGATACGCAGTATTTT. The chain employs TRBV9 and TRBJ2-3, with D uncertain. CDR1 SGDLS and CDR2 YYNGEE come from the germline V gene. Trimming took 3 bases from V and 5 from J, leaving 4 bases between them. There are 11 residues in the CDR3.

The table lists this clone with a few counts. The V gene is TRBV19, the J gene TRBJ2-1, with D possibly TRBD1 on 6 matching bases. The CDR3 loop spans 16 amino acids. CDR1 LNHDA and CDR2 SQIVND come from the germline V gene (reference sequence). Trimming left V 3 bases short and J 1 base short, with 13 bases between. In DNA form, the CDR3 reads TGTGCCAGTAGTATCTTTGGGGGCGGATCCTACAATGAGCAGTTCTTC. Translating gives CASSIFGGGSYNEQFF.

J is TRBJ2-5 and V is TRBV6-5, with 8 nucleotides matching TRBD1. The last part of the DNA fits TRBJ2-7 better; the J call may be wrong. The CDR3 sequence is 15 residues long. Germline V gene sequence: CDR1 MNHEY, CDR2 SVGAGI. The CDR3 is CASSYVQGAHNEQYF. The CDR3 DNA reads as TGTGCCAGCAGTTACGTTCAGGGGGCCCACAACGAGCAGTACTTC.

The rearrangement joins TRBV5-1 to TRBJ2-3; D possibly corresponds to TRBD1 (7 bases). With 4 bases removed from V and 0 bases from J, the gap between germline ends came to 12 bases. The germline V gene encodes CDR1 SGHRS and CDR2 YFSETQ. The CDR3 is 15 residues long. For the CDR3, the DNA is TGCGCCAGCAGCCCAGGGGGGCTTAGCACAGATACGCAGTATTTT. Translation gives CASSPGGLSTDTQYF. Drawing the rest from reference TRBV5-1 and TRBJ2-3, the complete variable domain is KAGVTQTPRYLIKTRGQQVTLSCSPISGHRSVSWYQQTPGQGLQFLFEYFSETQRNKGNFPGRFSGRQFSNSRSEMNVSTLELGDSALYLCASSPGGLSTDTQYFGPGTRLTVL.

The gene calls are TRBV7-9 and TRBJ2-7; 8 bases line up with TRBD2. CDR3 length: 17 amino acids. The junction had 10 bases not matched to a gene; V was cut back by 3 bases and J by 0 bases. Germline V lookup: CDR1 SEHNR, CDR2 FQNEAQ (reference sequence). The CDR3 protein is CASSLGSGAVSSYEQYF. In DNA, the CDR3 is TGTGCCAGCAGCTTGGGTAGCGGGGCCGTTAGCTCCTACGAGCAGTACTTC.

This clone was recorded a few times. This chain uses TRBV4-1 with TRBJ2-7, with D tentatively TRBD1 (5 bases). Trimming took off 6 bases at V and 3 bases at J, with 18 bases between the two ends. Germline V gene data show CDR1 as MGHRA and CDR2 as YSYEKL. The CDR3 is made up of 15 amino acids. This CDR3 reads CASRPVSGQLYEQYF. CDR3 nucleotide sequence: TGCGCCAGCAGACCCGTATCAGGACAACTCTACGAGCAGTACTTC.

The chain combines TRBV12-5 with TRBJ2-7, with D uncertain. The V end lost 2 bases, the J end lost 5 bases, and 10 bases lay between the germline ends. CDR1 and CDR2 from the germline V gene are LGHNT and FRNRAP. The CDR3 is 13 amino acids. CDR3 sequence: CASGLINMNEQYF. The CDR3, as DNA: TGTGCTAGTGGTTTGATAAACATGAACGAGCAGTACTTC.

CDR3 bases: TGTGCCAGCAGTTACGGGACAGAGACCGGGGAGCTGTTTTTT. As protein: CASSYGTETGELFF. The chain carries TRBV6-5 and TRBJ2-2; TRBD1 agrees at 7 bases. With 2 bases clipped from V and 5 bases from J, the junction kept 2 bases outside the gene matches. The germline CDR1 and CDR2 sequences are MNHEY and SVGAGI. The CDR3 contains 14 residues.